One and the same sample provided the 24 T cell receptor beta chains below, sequenced in a study of blood T cells in healthy people across ages. A second roughly 7 to 11 cycle PCR used barcoded and J-beta primers. TCRdb used MiXCR to reprocess the 5' RACE reads, holding one entry per CDR3 protein. The sample holds 550,000 to 800,000 distinct CDR3 sequences, 32% seen once. Sequenced material: blood. The source is a woman at least 80 years old in good health.

The sample holds many counts of this clonotype. This sequence joins TRBV20-1 and TRBJ1-4; D remains ambiguous. CDR1 DFQATT and CDR2 SNEGSKA come from the germline V gene (reference sequence). The CDR3 has 13 amino acids. V gave up 6 bases and J gave up 4 bases, with 12 bases separating them. This chain's CDR3 is CSALKTGNEKLFF. CDR3 nucleotide sequence: TGCAGTGCCCTGAAGACCGGTAATGAAAAACTGTTTTTT.

The sample holds a few counts of this clonotype. The chain uses TRBV2 and TRBJ1-2, with D unclear. The CDR3 has 14 amino acids. The germline CDR1 and CDR2 sequences are SNHLY and FYNNEI. V lost 2 bases and J 8 bases, leaving 15 bases between the germline ends. CDR3 in DNA: TGTGCCAGCAGTGAAATAGTTGGCGGTAGGGGCTACACCTTC. It specifies CASSEIVGGRGYTF.

This clonotype was found many times. The chain is built from TRBV7-9 and TRBJ1-6; D is perhaps TRBD1 (6 bases). The CDR3 contains 15 residues. V dropped 2 bases and J dropped 9 bases, with 14 bases sitting between them. Germline V CDR1 and CDR2: SEHNR, FQNEAQ (reference sequence). DNA of the CDR3: TGTGCCAGCAGCTTAAGGGCCGTCAGGGGTTCACCCCTCCACTTT. Protein sequence: CASSLRAVRGSPLHF. The full variable domain, rest sourced from reference TRBV7-9 and TRBJ1-6, is DTGVSQNPRHKITKRGQNVTFRCDPISEHNRLYWYRQTLGQGPEFLTYFQNEAQLEKSRLLSDRFSAERPKGSFSTLEIQRTEQGDSAMYLCASSLRAVRGSPLHFGNGTRLTVT.

This clonotype was observed at least ten times. A single base separates this from a much larger clone, so it may be a read error. The chain couples TRBV20-1 to TRBJ2-2; 7 positions agree with TRBD2. This CDR3 comprises 13 residues. In germline, CDR1 is DFQATT, CDR2 SNEGSKA (reference sequence). CDR3 region: CSVKTRLAGERFF. The CDR3 DNA is TGCAGTGTTAAGACCCGACTAGCCGGGGAGCGGTTTTTT.

This clonotype turned up a few times. This chain links TRBV6-2 or TRBV6-3 with TRBJ1-1, with TRBD1 as a possible D gene (5 bases). The CDR3 runs to 18 residues. The germline V and J ends were trimmed by 0 bases and 1 base, with 18 bases remaining between them. Per germline, CDR1 MNHEY and CDR2 SVGEGT. CDR3 residues: CASSYSPGGSWTNTEAFF. In DNA form, the CDR3 reads TGTGCCAGCAGTTACTCACCCGGGGGTTCTTGGACGAACACTGAAGCTTTCTTT.

Ten or more counts support this clonotype. The chain recombines TRBV20-1 with TRBJ2-5; D is possibly TRBD1 (6 bases). Trimming removed 6 bases at V and 5 bases at J, with 10 bases between. The length of the CDR3 is 11 residues. The germline V gene encodes CDR1 DFQATT and CDR2 SNEGSKA (reference sequence). The DNA of the CDR3 is TGCAGTGCCCCGAGGGGGGAGACCCAGTACTTC. It encodes CSAPRGETQYF.

To note about this clonotype: A much more abundant neighbour one base away suggests this may be a read error. The chain links TRBV9 to TRBJ2-7; D not certain. The CDR3 runs 14 residues. Trimming pared 0 bases from V and 0 bases from J, leaving 7 bases between. CDR1 and CDR2 (germline): SGDLS, YYNGEE. CDR3 protein: CASSVGAISYEQYF. The CDR3 DNA is TGTGCCAGCAGCGTAGGCGCGATCTCCTACGAGCAGTACTTC.

The rearrangement joins TRBV7-2 to TRBJ2-5, with D unclear. TRBJ2-1 matches the DNA end more closely, so the J call is doubtful. Looked up from germline, CDR1 is SGHTA and CDR2 is FQGNSA. This CDR3 contains 13 residues. The chain's CDR3 is CASSLEYQETQFF. In DNA form, the CDR3 reads TGTGCCAGCAGCTTAGAGTACCAAGAGACCCAGTTCTTC.

This clonotype was observed many times. This chain links TRBV5-4 with TRBJ2-7, with 8 bases fitting TRBD2. Losses at the gene ends were 1 base for V and 0 bases for J; bases not matched to a gene: 6. CDR3 length: 16 residues. The germline gives CDR1 SGHNT, CDR2 YYREEE (reference sequence). CDR3: CASSLPGGASSYEQYF. The CDR3 DNA sequence: TGTGCCAGCAGCTTGCCCGGGGGGGCGAGCTCCTACGAGCAGTACTTC.

As concerns this clonotype: This may stem from a read error, because a much larger clone lies one nucleotide away. The chain combines TRBV6-2 or TRBV6-3 with TRBJ2-3; either TRBD1 or TRBD2 may fit D (5 bases each). CDR1 is MNHEY and CDR2 is SVGEGT in the germline V gene. V was shortened by 7 bases and J by 8 bases, with 22 bases between the two germline ends. There are 15 residues in the CDR3. The CDR3 DNA is TGTGCCAGCAACACAAGGGGACCCAGTGGGGGTACGCAGTATTTT. Translated, it gives CASNTRGPSGGTQYF.

In its sample, this clonotype was seen many times. Its ends do not fully match the called genes, so a read error is possible. The genes are TRBV7-9 and TRBJ2-1; 10 bases map to TRBD2. The CDR3 runs to 15 residues. Germline V lookup: CDR1 SEHNR, CDR2 FQNEAQ (reference sequence). The CDR3 nucleotides are TGTGCCGGCAGCCCTAGCGGGGGACCCTACAATGAGCAGTTCTTC. It yields the protein CAGSPSGGPYNEQFF.

The chain links TRBV6-1 to TRBJ2-5, with 10 bases lining up with TRBD2. The CDR3 sequence is 14 residues long. Trimming cost V 6 bases and J 11 bases; bases outside gene matches: 12. The V gene's germline CDR1 is MNHNS and CDR2 SASEGT. The chain's CDR3 is CASRKSGGGNEQYF. CDR3 DNA: TGTGCCAGCAGAAAGAGCGGGGGGGGCAATGAGCAGTACTTC.

A single count supports this clonotype. The V call is TRBV20-1, the J call TRBJ2-3; 8 bases are a match to TRBD2. Germline V CDR1 and CDR2: DFQATT, SNEGSKA (reference sequence). V trimming: 5 bases; J trimming: 0 bases; junction bases outside the gene matches: 7. The CDR3 contains 15 residues. The CDR3 here is CSADGGGLSTDTQYF. DNA for the CDR3: TGCAGTGCTGACGGGGGGGGACTAAGCACAGATACGCAGTATTTT.

This rearrangement joins TRBV27 to TRBJ2-7; possibly TRBD1 or TRBD2 for D (5 bases each). Germline V gene sequence: CDR1 MNHEY, CDR2 SMNVEV (reference sequence). The germline V and J ends were trimmed by 0 bases and 9 bases, with 18 bases remaining between them. CDR3 size: 15 residues. The CDR3 nucleotides are TGTGCCAGCAGTTTATCCCCCGGGACCGTCGTTGGGCAGTACTTC. Translated: CASSLSPGTVVGQYF.

This clonotype was picked up many times. CDR3 amino acids: CASRTGTRTNEQFF. The DNA for the CDR3 is TGTGCCAGCAGAACCGGGACTAGGACCAATGAGCAGTTCTTC. This chain joins TRBV12-3 or TRBV12-4 and TRBJ2-1; 8 bases fit TRBD2. V lost 6 bases and J lost 6; bases outside the gene matches: 7. The CDR3 length is 14 residues.

The chain carries TRBV2 and TRBJ2-1, with D possibly TRBD2 on 5 matching bases. The V end was cut by 5 bases, the J end by 0 bases, with 14 bases between. CDR1 is SNHLY and CDR2 is FYNNEI in the germline V gene. This CDR3 spans 16 amino acids. CDR3 in amino acids: CASSFEGFSSYNEQFF. CDR3 nucleotides: TGTGCCAGCAGTTTCGAGGGTTTTAGCTCCTACAATGAGCAGTTCTTC.

The chain has TRBV7-9 and TRBJ2-3; D gene uncertain. CDR3 size: 12 residues. Trimming cost V 5 bases and J 7 bases, with 10 bases left between them. Germline loops: CDR1 SEHNR, CDR2 FQNEAQ (reference sequence). The CDR3 bases are TGTGCCAGCAGCGCAGCAGTGAATACGCAGTATTTT. It is translated as CASSAAVNTQYF.

This clonotype has a count of ten or more. This rearrangement joins TRBV18 to TRBJ2-5; D ambiguous. CDR3 length equals 13 residues. V was shortened by 6 bases and J by 1 base, with 9 bases between the two germline ends. The germline V gene has CDR1 KGHSH and CDR2 LQKENI. CDR3 protein: CASSGTFQETQYF. Written as DNA, the CDR3 is TGTGCCAGCTCCGGAACTTTCCAAGAGACCCAGTACTTC.

The rearrangement joins TRBV4-2 to TRBJ1-4, with D tentatively TRBD1 (6 bases). The CDR3 sequence is 13 residues long. Germline V gene sequence: CDR1 LGHNA, CDR2 YNFKEQ. V was clipped by 6 bases and J by 14 bases, with 19 bases between them. CDR3 sequence reads: CASSHREGVYLFF. CDR3 nucleotides: TGTGCCAGCAGTCACAGGGAAGGAGTGTACCTGTTTTTT.

This clonotype was recorded a few times. The chain couples TRBV18 to TRBJ2-7; TRBD2 matches 7 bases. CDR3 length equals 14 residues. Unmatched junction bases numbered 9, after V lost 4 bases and J lost 6 bases. Germline assignment: CDR1 KGHSH and CDR2 LQKENI. CDR3 in DNA: TGTGCCAGCTCACTCCAGCGGGGCCAGGGCGAGCAGTACTTC. This sequence encodes CASSLQRGQGEQYF.

About this clonotype: A read error may be the cause here, since a much bigger clone is one base away. This chain uses TRBV5-1 with TRBJ2-1, with D possibly being TRBD1 (5 bases). Per the germline V gene, CDR1 is SGHRS and CDR2 is YFSETQ. This CDR3 region has 16 residues. The CDR3 nucleotides are TGCGCCAGCAGCTCGTCGACAGTTAGCTCCTACAATGAGCGGTTCTTC. It specifies CASSSSTVSSYNERFF.

This clonotype was observed a handful of times. The chain links TRBV5-1 to TRBJ1-2; 9 bases map to TRBD1. This CDR3 is 12 amino acids long. With V trimmed by 3 bases and J by 6 bases, 0 bases remained unmatched. Germline CDR1 reads SGHRS; CDR2 reads YFSETQ. CDR3 coding DNA: TGCGCCAGCAGCTGGGACAGGGATGGCTACACCTTC. Translation: CASSWDRDGYTF.

This chain's CDR3 is CASSSRLIGEKLFF. DNA of the CDR3: TGTGCCAGCAGTTCTCGCTTAATTGGTGAAAAACTGTTTTTT. The gene calls are TRBV28 and TRBJ1-4; D gene uncertain. Germline V gives CDR1 MDHEN, CDR2 SYDVKM. The CDR3 runs to 14 residues. V was clipped by 4 bases and J by 7 bases, with 13 bases between them.

At least ten counts were recorded for this clonotype. CDR3 nucleotides: TGTGCCAGCACAACCGGCCTTCCCTACGAGCAGTACTTC. Translation: CASTTGLPYEQYF. The rearrangement joins TRBV6-6 to TRBJ2-7; no clear D. V lost 7 bases and J 2 bases, leaving 12 bases between the germline ends. Looked up from germline, CDR1 is MNHNY and CDR2 is SVGAGI (reference sequence). CDR3 length: 13 amino acids.